This is a list of T cell receptor beta chains from one sample in a study of CD8+CD57+ T cells in acquired aplastic anemia. TCRdb independently ran MiXCR on the reads; one entry per CDR3 protein. The table shows hundreds of thousands of distinct CDR3 sequences, with 60% to 80% occurring only once. The sequenced sample consisted of sorted CD4+, CD8+, or CD8+CD57+ T cells (not recorded which) from PBMCs. These receptors were taken from a human donor in good health, serving as a control. Both conserved end residues are part of each CDR3. The order of the fields is V gene, J gene, clone size, D gene, CDR3 protein, CDR3 DNA. The D gene is left open where the match is weak. For some rows the clone size is stated as once, few or many, or as a class when expanded; others skip it.

V gene: TRBV9; J gene: TRBJ1-2; clone size: -; D gene: -; CDR3 protein: CASSSSSGLGPHYGYTF; CDR3 DNA: TGTGCCAGCAGTTCTTCTTCCGGCTTGGGCCCTCACTATGGCTACACCTTC
V gene: TRBV6-1; J gene: TRBJ2-1; clone size: -; D gene: -; CDR3 protein: CAIAGRDNNEQFF; CDR3 DNA: TGTGCCATCGCAGGCCGGGACAACAATGAGCAGTTCTTC
V gene: TRBV7-3; J gene: TRBJ2-7; clone size: -; D gene: -; CDR3 protein: CASRQGNRNEQYFF; CDR3 DNA: -
V gene: TRBV19; J gene: TRBJ2-2; clone size: many; D gene: -; CDR3 protein: CASSIGGGTNTGELFF; CDR3 DNA: TGTGCCAGTAGTATAGGGGGAGGCACGAACACCGGGGAGCTGTTTTTT
V gene: TRBV5-1; J gene: TRBJ2-5; clone size: -; D gene: -; CDR3 protein: CASSLTATQETQYF; CDR3 DNA: TGCGCCAGCAGCTTGACGGCCACCCAAGAGACCCAGTACTTC
V gene: TRBV7-9; J gene: TRBJ1-5; clone size: -; D gene: -; CDR3 protein: CASTRAGAQPQHQHF; CDR3 DNA: TGTGCCAGCACCCGAGCCGGCGCGCAGCCCCAGCACCAGCATTTT
V gene: TRBV7-8; J gene: TRBJ1-1; clone size: many; D gene: -; CDR3 protein: CASSPQPGTEAFF; CDR3 DNA: TGTGCCAGCAGCCCCCAGCCGGGGACTGAAGCTTTCTTT
V gene: TRBV24-1; J gene: TRBJ1-2; clone size: few; D gene: TRBD1; CDR3 protein: CATSDGTVYGYTF; CDR3 DNA: TGTGCCACCAGTGACGGGACAGTCTATGGCTACACCTTC
V gene: TRBV7-9; J gene: TRBJ2-7; clone size: -; D gene: -; CDR3 protein: CASSRVEGQSYFEYF; CDR3 DNA: TGTGCCAGCAGCCGAGTTGAGGGGCAGTCTTACTTTGAGTACTTC
V gene: TRBV11-2; J gene: TRBJ1-2; clone size: once; D gene: -; CDR3 protein: CASSPRRGADGYTF; CDR3 DNA: TGTGCCAGCAGCCCGCGTCGGGGAGCGGATGGCTACACCTTC
V gene: TRBV2; J gene: TRBJ1-2; clone size: -; D gene: -; CDR3 protein: CASSVGRGASGYTF; CDR3 DNA: TGTGCCAGCAGTGTTGGTCGTGGGGCGTCTGGCTACACCTTC
V gene: TRBV6-6; J gene: TRBJ1-2; clone size: many; D gene: -; CDR3 protein: CASTLAAGGGVGYTF; CDR3 DNA: TGTGCCAGCACTTTAGCGGCCGGGGGAGGCGTTGGCTACACCTTC
V gene: TRBV7-6; J gene: TRBJ1-1; clone size: -; D gene: -; CDR3 protein: CASSPQPMNTEAFF; CDR3 DNA: TGTGCCAGCAGCCCCCAACCCATGAACACTGAAGCTTTCTTT
V gene: TRBV12-3/TRBV12-4; J gene: TRBJ1-3; clone size: -; D gene: -; CDR3 protein: CASSLQAGVLGNTIYF; CDR3 DNA: TGTGCCAGCAGTTTACAAGCGGGGGTGCTCGGAAACACCATATATTTT
V gene: TRBV7-3; J gene: TRBJ1-2; clone size: -; D gene: -; CDR3 protein: CASSFELTCSYNTF; CDR3 DNA: TGTGCCAGCAGCTTCGAACTGACGTGCTCCTACAACACCTTC
V gene: TRBV9; J gene: TRBJ1-6; clone size: -; D gene: TRBD1; CDR3 protein: CASSVQAGTGSGHF; CDR3 DNA: TGTGCCAGCAGCGTTCAAGCAGGGACAGGGTCTGGCCACTTT
V gene: TRBV20-1; J gene: TRBJ2-3; clone size: -; D gene: TRBD2; CDR3 protein: CSARAGAGGLPDTQYF; CDR3 DNA: TGCAGTGCTAGAGCGGGAGCGGGAGGCCTCCCAGATACGCAGTATTTT
V gene: TRBV20-1; J gene: TRBJ1-2; clone size: -; D gene: -; CDR3 protein: CSAGVPPPNYGYTF; CDR3 DNA: TGCAGTGCTGGAGTCCCCCCGCCGAACTATGGCTACACCTTC
V gene: TRBV7-6; J gene: TRBJ1-2; clone size: -; D gene: -; CDR3 protein: CASSFLQAGANEKF; CDR3 DNA: TGTGCCAGCAGCTTCCTACAGGCCGGAGCTAATGAAAAATTC
V gene: TRBV7-2; J gene: TRBJ2-7; clone size: -; D gene: -; CDR3 protein: CASSIQQVNYGQYF; CDR3 DNA: TGTGCCAGCAGCATACAGCAGGTCAACTATGGGCAGTACTTC
V gene: TRBV9; J gene: TRBJ1-1; clone size: -; D gene: -; CDR3 protein: CASSQEVQHTEAFF; CDR3 DNA: TGTGCCAGCAGCCAAGAGGTTCAGCACACTGAAGCTTTCTTC
V gene: TRBV5-1; J gene: TRBJ2-5; clone size: -; D gene: -; CDR3 protein: CASSPETGILYF; CDR3 DNA: TGTGCCAGCAGCCCGGAGACGGGGATTTTGTACTTC
V gene: TRBV20-1; J gene: TRBJ1-4; clone size: -; D gene: TRBD1; CDR3 protein: CSARGDRDNEKLFF; CDR3 DNA: TGCAGTGCTAGGGGAGACAGGGATAATGAAAAACTGTTTTTT
V gene: TRBV24-1; J gene: TRBJ2-7; clone size: -; D gene: -; CDR3 protein: CATSDPGGGTYEQYF; CDR3 DNA: TGTGCCACCAGTGACCCAGGCGGCGGAACCTACGAACAGTACTTC
V gene: TRBV30; J gene: TRBJ2-2; clone size: few; D gene: TRBD2; CDR3 protein: CAWKRGAWETGELFF; CDR3 DNA: TGTGCCTGGAAGCGGGGGGCCTGGGAGACCGGAGAGCTGTTTTTT
V gene: TRBV24-1; J gene: TRBJ1-6; clone size: -; D gene: -; CDR3 protein: CATSGLGGGASPLHF; CDR3 DNA: TGTGCCACCAGCGGACTCGGAGGGGGAGCTTCACCCCTCCACTTT
V gene: TRBV2; J gene: TRBJ2-1; clone size: -; D gene: TRBD2; CDR3 protein: CASSILAGGLNEQFF; CDR3 DNA: TGTGCCAGCAGTATACTAGCGGGGGGGCTCAATGAGCAGTTCTTC
V gene: TRBV6-6; J gene: TRBJ2-2; clone size: -; D gene: -; CDR3 protein: CASNYGTEARGLFF; CDR3 DNA: TGTGCCAGCAATTACGGAACTGAGGCCCGGGGGCTGTTTTTT
V gene: TRBV7-2; J gene: TRBJ1-2; clone size: -; D gene: TRBD1; CDR3 protein: CASSAGGTGRPQF; CDR3 DNA: TGTGCCAGCAGCGCCGGGGGGACAGGTCGGCCCCAGTTC
V gene: TRBV30; J gene: TRBJ1-3; clone size: -; D gene: -; CDR3 protein: CAWTPDRTGNTVYF; CDR3 DNA: TGTGCCTGGACTCCCGACAGGACTGGAAACACCGTATATTTT
V gene: TRBV2; J gene: TRBJ2-1; clone size: many; D gene: TRBD2; CDR3 protein: CASSATSGVGSNEQFF; CDR3 DNA: TGTGCCAGCAGTGCGACTAGCGGGGTGGGGAGCAATGAGCAGTTCTTC
V gene: TRBV7-9; J gene: TRBJ2-3; clone size: many; D gene: -; CDR3 protein: CASSSSDTQYF; CDR3 DNA: TGTGCCAGCAGCTCCTCAGATACGCAGTATTTT
V gene: TRBV2; J gene: TRBJ2-7; clone size: -; D gene: TRBD1; CDR3 protein: CASSRDCAGTGASFGQYF; CDR3 DNA: TGTGCCAGCTCGCGGGACTGTGCCGGGACAGGGGCCTCCTTCGGGCAGTACTTC
V gene: TRBV19; J gene: TRBJ1-2; clone size: many; D gene: -; CDR3 protein: CASSHNGRDGAYGYTF; CDR3 DNA: TGTGCCAGTAGCCACAACGGCCGAGATGGGGCATATGGCTACACCTTC
V gene: TRBV20-1; J gene: TRBJ1-5; clone size: many; D gene: -; CDR3 protein: CSARGSNQPQHF; CDR3 DNA: TGCAGTGCTAGAGGCAGCAATCAGCCCCAGCATTTT
V gene: TRBV20-1; J gene: TRBJ2-2; clone size: many; D gene: TRBD1; CDR3 protein: CSAISTGTGELFF; CDR3 DNA: TGCAGTGCCATATCGACAGGGACCGGGGAGCTGTTTTTT
V gene: TRBV2; J gene: TRBJ1-5; clone size: -; D gene: -; CDR3 protein: CASSERKTYQPQRF; CDR3 DNA: TGTGCCAGTAGTGAAAGGAAGACGTATCAGCCCCAGCGTTTT
V gene: TRBV2; J gene: TRBJ1-6; clone size: -; D gene: -; CDR3 protein: CASSGGQTNSRLHF; CDR3 DNA: TGTGCCAGCAGCGGCGGACAGACGAATTCACGCCTCCACTTT
V gene: TRBV20-1; J gene: TRBJ1-5; clone size: once; D gene: -; CDR3 protein: CSARGLVSSSQHF; CDR3 DNA: TGCAGTGCTAGAGGGCTGGTATCTAGTTCCCAGCATTTT
V gene: TRBV5-1; J gene: TRBJ2-1; clone size: once; D gene: -; CDR3 protein: CASQPGHTNNEQFF; CDR3 DNA: TGCGCCAGTCAACCGGGACACACAAACAATGAGCAGTTCTTC
V gene: TRBV2; J gene: TRBJ1-5; clone size: -; D gene: -; CDR3 protein: CSGSDESNQPQHF; CDR3 DNA: TGTAGTGGCAGTGATGAGAGCAATCAGCCCCAGCATTTT
V gene: TRBV25-1; J gene: TRBJ2-3; clone size: -; D gene: TRBD2; CDR3 protein: CASSEGTSGGEQYF; CDR3 DNA: TGTGCCAGCAGTGAAGGGACTAGCGGGGGCGAGCAGTATTTT
V gene: TRBV29-1; J gene: TRBJ2-3; clone size: -; D gene: -; CDR3 protein: CSARGPDTQYF; CDR3 DNA: TGCAGCGCTAGGGGTCCAGATACGCAGTATTTT
V gene: TRBV20-1; J gene: TRBJ2-2; clone size: many; D gene: -; CDR3 protein: CSDKGGAGELFF; CDR3 DNA: TGCAGTGACAAGGGGGGAGCCGGGGAGCTGTTTTTT
V gene: TRBV6-9; J gene: TRBJ2-2; clone size: -; D gene: -; CDR3 protein: CASSVAENTGELFF; CDR3 DNA: TGTGCCAGCAGTGTAGCGGAGAACACCGGGGAGCTGTTTTTT
V gene: TRBV20-1; J gene: TRBJ2-4; clone size: -; D gene: -; CDR3 protein: CSARWTATYDIQYF; CDR3 DNA: TGCAGTGCTCGTTGGACAGCAACCTACGACATTCAGTACTTC
V gene: TRBV7-9; J gene: TRBJ1-2; clone size: -; D gene: -; CDR3 protein: CASSLFRDYAYTF; CDR3 DNA: TGTGCCAGCAGCTTATTTAGGGACTATGCCTACACCTTC